Below, one T cell receptor (beta chain) is given with its context. The data stem from a study of blood T cell repertoires in COVID-19. As originally analysed: Reference gene primer amplification gave estimated nucleated cell counts. Here immunoSEQ multiplex PCR was the method, and the copy in TCRdb shows in-frame clones only, minus some. The V and J calls and clone size come from that table; D and trimming were worked out from the DNA. The table has approximately 200,000 clones, more than 70% seen once; the top ten hold about 9.6%. Participant age was about 18 to 89 years, and participants resided in approximately 24 US areas. Assignment of participants to cohorts was predicated upon participant-reported clinical history. Symptom resolution, clearance, or two negative PCRs marked donors in Cohort 3 as recovered. The source material was PBMCs or T cells enriched from blood (not recorded which). The sequence came from a woman aged 30 to 39 who had recovered from COVID-19.

CDR3 amino acids: CASSLARAGGTGELFF. Here the CDR3 DNA reads TGTGCCAGCAGCTTGGCCCGAGCGGGAGGCACCGGGGAGCTGTTTTTT. This chain connects TRBV5-4 to TRBJ2-2; 9 positions match TRBD2. Germline CDR1 reads SGHNT; CDR2 reads YYREEE (reference sequence). Unmatched junction bases numbered 4, after V lost 0 bases and J lost 4 bases. This CDR3 contains 16 residues. Supplemented by reference TRBV5-4 and TRBJ2-2, the full variable domain reads ETGVTQSPTHLIKTRGQQVTLRCSSQSGHNTVSWYQQALGQGPQFIFQYYREEENGRGNFPPRFSGLQFPNYSSELNVNALELDDSALYLCASSLARAGGTGELFFGEGSRLTVL.